This T cell receptor beta chain was sequenced in a study of T cell clones after liver transplantation. The overall study: TCRbeta sequencing after a pre-transplant mixed lymphocyte reaction identified graft-donor-reactive clones, later tracked in post-transplant blood. As an antigen-independent comparator, third-party-reactive TCRbeta sequences came from pre-transplant mixed lymphocyte reactions. HCV positivity affected three of eight recipients; the rest lacked autoimmune or viral indications. Study findings and constraints: Post-transplant, graft-donor-reactive CD4 TCRbeta sequences in blood dropped significantly in most of the 8 subjects.

On this clone: The antigen remains unidentified.

CDR1 SQVTM and CDR2 ANQGSEA come from the germline V gene. Deletions cut 4 bases from V and 5 bases from J, with 12 bases between. This CDR3 is 13 amino acids long. The repertoire was sequenced with immunoSEQ multiplex PCR; TCRdb's copy has only in-frame clones and lacks some. The data contain roughly 120,000 clones, 90% of them singletons. This chain connects TRBV29-1 to TRBJ1-5; D uncertain. The clonotype was recovered from a human patient who received a liver transplant. A share of the T cells may be of graft donor origin. Sequencing was performed on CD4+ T cells from blood, taken 12 months after liver transplant. The CDR3 is CSVVVGRDQPQHF. The CDR3 DNA is TGCAGCGTTGTGGTAGGGCGAGATCAGCCCCAGCATTTT.